One sample yielded the 19 T cell receptor beta chains listed below, sequenced in a study of blood T cell repertoires in COVID-19 (dated by TCRdb to 2020 to 2021). Library method: the immunoSEQ multiplex PCR assay. TCRdb re-hosts the immuneACCESS table, in-frame sequences only. Its copies lack some clones; in the studies checked, an unresolved V gene accounts for under half of them, and the cause for the rest is not known. This sample has over 100,000 clones in its table, and less than 90% of those were observed once. The ten biggest clones cover under 13% of the sample. Sequencing input: peripheral blood. These receptors originate from a man at least 80 years old with acute or convalescent COVID-19.

The chain has TRBV6-1 and TRBJ1-2; D gene unclear. This CDR3 comprises 13 residues. Germline V gives CDR1 MNHNS, CDR2 SASEGT. V lost 3 bases to trimming and J lost 8 bases, with 13 bases between them. The CDR3 bases are TGTGCCAGCAGTGACGGGAGATCTTACGGCTACACCTTC. This translates into CASSDGRSYGYTF.

The V and J genes are TRBV6-5 and TRBJ2-7; D uncertain. The CDR3 extends over 16 amino acids. Germline-derived CDR1 and CDR2 are MNHEY and SVGAGI. Trimming left V 2 bases short and J 2 bases short, with 16 bases between. CDR3 amino acids: CASSYTWAESPYEQYF. DNA of the CDR3: TGTGCCAGCAGTTACACCTGGGCAGAGAGTCCCTACGAGCAGTACTTC.

In nucleotides, the CDR3 is TGTGCCAGCAGCGTATACACAGGGGCCACTGAAGCTTTCTTT. Translating gives CASSVYTGATEAFF. The gene calls are TRBV3-1 (or the pseudogene TRBV3-2) and TRBJ1-1; 7 bases map to TRBD1. CDR1 is LGHDT and CDR2 is YNNKEL in the germline V gene (reference sequence). This CDR3 is built from 14 residues. With 5 bases clipped from V and 4 bases from J, the junction kept 7 bases outside the gene matches.

The chain recombines TRBV19 with TRBJ1-5; TRBD1 might be the D (5 bases). The CDR3 runs to 14 residues. Germline V lookup: CDR1 LNHDA, CDR2 SQIVND (reference sequence). V lost 3 bases and J 6 bases, leaving 12 bases between the germline ends. CDR3 DNA: TGTGCCAGTAGTATGGGGCGTGGAAGTCAGCCCCAGCATTTT. This translates into CASSMGRGSQPQHF.

The rearrangement joins TRBV18 to TRBJ1-5, with a weak D call TRBD1 (5 bases). Germline V lookup: CDR1 KGHSH, CDR2 LQKENI. This CDR3 has 14 residues. The V gene lost 3 bases and the J gene lost 5 bases, with 11 bases spanning the gap. For the CDR3, the DNA is TGTGCCAGCTCACCGACGGGGGATTATCAGCCCCAGCATTTT. This encodes CASSPTGDYQPQHF.

This clone has just a few counts. This chain uses TRBV5-5 with TRBJ1-5; no firm D call. V was pared by 4 bases and J by 7 bases, with 15 bases between. Germline V lookup: CDR1 SGHKS, CDR2 YYEKEE (reference sequence). CDR3 length: 14 residues. CDR3 sequence (DNA): TGTGCCAGCAGCCAAACCTCCGAGGGACAGCCCCAGCATTTT. Its protein is CASSQTSEGQPQHF.

This clone was detected only once. The chain employs TRBV19 and TRBJ2-5; 8 bases align to TRBD1. This CDR3 has 13 residues. The germline CDR1 and CDR2 sequences are LNHDA and SQIVND (reference sequence). After removal of 6 bases from V and 1 base from J, the junction contained 1 base not matched to a gene. The CDR3 region has the DNA TGTGCCAGTAGGGACAGGGTCCAAGAGACCCAGTACTTC. Amino acids: CASRDRVQETQYF.

The CDR3 reads CASSFNQGGTQYF. The CDR3 region has the DNA TGTGCCAGCAGTTTTAATCAGGGTGGGACCCAGTACTTC. The rearrangement links TRBV28 to TRBJ2-5, with D perhaps matching TRBD1 (5 bases). V lost 3 bases and J lost 7, with 12 bases in between. In germline, CDR1 is MDHEN, CDR2 SYDVKM. The CDR3 covers 13 residues. Looking up the rest from reference TRBV28 and TRBJ2-5 gives the full variable domain: DVKVTQSSRYLVKRTGEKVFLECVQDMDHENMFWYRQDPGLGLRLIYFSYDVKMKEKGDIPEGYSVSREKKERFSLILESASTNQTSMYLCASSFNQGGTQYFGPGTRLLVL.

This clone was seen a handful of times. The chain joins TRBV15 to TRBJ1-2, with 7 positions matching TRBD1. CDR1 is LNHNV, CDR2 YYDKDF, per germline (reference sequence). V gave up 5 bases and J gave up 3 bases; unmatched junction bases: 12. This CDR3 comprises 16 residues. The CDR3 is CATSEGGRTGDYGYTF. The CDR3 nucleotides read TGTGCCACCAGCGAAGGCGGACGGACAGGCGACTATGGCTACACCTTC. The full variable domain, with the rest looked up from reference TRBV15 and TRBJ1-2, is DAMVIQNPRYQVTQFGKPVTLSCSQTLNHNVMYWYQQKSSQAPKLLFHYYDKDFNNEADTPDNFQSRRPNTSFCFLDIRSPGLGDTAMYLCATSEGGRTGDYGYTFGSGTRLTVV.

The chain uses TRBV7-3 and TRBJ2-3; no clear D gene. The CDR3 contains 16 residues. V lost 1 base and J lost 0, with 11 bases in between. Germline V gives CDR1 SGHTA, CDR2 FQGTGA. In DNA form, the CDR3 reads TGTGCCAGCAGCTTAAGACCGGCGGCTAGCACAGATACGCAGTATTTT. Residues: CASSLRPAASTDTQYF.

V and J are TRBV10-1 and TRBJ2-7; TRBD1 matches 9 bases. Germline V gene sequence: CDR1 WNHNN, CDR2 SYGVQD (reference sequence). The ends lost 7 bases at V and 1 base at J; junction bases unmatched: 5. The CDR3 spans 14 residues. CDR3 DNA: TGCGCCAGCATGACCGGGACAGGGTCCTACGAGCAGTACTTC. It codes for CASMTGTGSYEQYF.

The chain links TRBV30 to TRBJ2-7; 11 bases match TRBD2. Trimming removed 4 bases from V and 4 bases from J; junction bases left unmatched: 3. CDR3 length equals 13 residues. Germline V lookup: CDR1 GTSNPN, CDR2 SVGIG (reference sequence). The CDR3, as DNA: TGTGCCTGGAATAGCGGGAGGGGGTACGAGCAGTACTTC. This gives the protein CAWNSGRGYEQYF.

This chain joins TRBV11-2 and TRBJ1-6; 7 nucleotides agree with TRBD1. Trimming cost V 4 bases and J 10 bases; bases outside gene matches: 7. The CDR3 runs to 14 residues. Germline CDR1 reads SGHAT; CDR2 reads FQNNGV. The CDR3 sequence: CASSSGTEGSPLHF. CDR3 DNA sequence: TGTGCCAGCAGCTCCGGGACAGAGGGATCACCCCTCCACTTT.

This chain connects TRBV19 to TRBJ1-5; D possibly corresponds to TRBD1 (6 bases). From germline, CDR1 is LNHDA and CDR2 SQIVND (reference sequence). The CDR3 consists of 14 residues. Trimming cost V 6 bases and J 3 bases, with 12 bases left between them. This chain's CDR3 is CASRETGINQPQHF. For the CDR3, the DNA is TGTGCCAGTAGGGAGACAGGTATCAATCAGCCCCAGCATTTT.

The gene calls are TRBV10-3 and TRBJ2-1, with 15 bases identical to TRBD2. CDR1 is ENHRY and CDR2 is SYGVKD in the germline V gene. The CDR3 runs to 17 residues. J was trimmed by 0 bases and V by 7 bases; bases with no gene match: 4. The CDR3 sequence: CAINGLAGGSSYNEQFF. CDR3 DNA sequence: TGTGCCATCAATGGACTAGCGGGGGGGAGCTCCTACAATGAGCAGTTCTTC.

J is TRBJ2-7 and V is TRBV7-9; D ambiguous. Germline V lookup: CDR1 SEHNR, CDR2 FQNEAQ (reference sequence). Deletions cut 5 bases from V and 6 bases from J, with 11 bases between. CDR3 size: 12 residues. CDR3 residues: CASSPDGPEQYF. The CDR3 DNA follows: TGTGCCAGCAGCCCGGATGGGCCCGAGCAGTACTTC.

The rearrangement links TRBV29-1 to TRBJ1-2, with no clear D. V lost 4 bases and J lost 1, with 7 bases in between. The CDR3 spans 12 residues. In germline, CDR1 is SQVTM, CDR2 ANQGSEA. DNA of the CDR3: TGCAGCGTTGGGGCAGTTAACTATGGCTACACCTTC. Translated: CSVGAVNYGYTF.

Only one count was recorded for this clone. The V and J genes are TRBV6-5 and TRBJ2-7; D might be TRBD1 (5 bases). V was trimmed by 3 bases and J by 0 bases, leaving 9 bases between them. This CDR3 region has 14 residues. Germline CDR1 reads MNHEY; CDR2 reads SVGAGI. The CDR3 region is CASSYKTASYEQYF. The DNA of the CDR3 is TGTGCCAGCAGTTATAAGACAGCCTCCTACGAGCAGTACTTC.

This chain connects TRBV21-1 to TRBJ1-1; the table's D call of TRBD1 was not tested on the DNA. TRBV21-1 is designated a pseudogene. The CDR3 contains 19 residues. The chain's CDR3 is CASSKGGNPGVWVNTEAFF. DNA of the CDR3: TGTGCCAGCAGCAAAGGAGGGAATCCAGGGGTATGGGTGAACACTGAAGCTTTCTTT.